This TCR beta chain was recorded in a study of blood T cell repertoires in COVID-19. Overall study context: Samples came from the United States, Italy and Spain, spanning acute and convalescent COVID-19. PBMCs, B-cell-depleted T cells, or T cells were the source of the cDNA or gDNA that made up the material.

CDR1 is ENHRY and CDR2 is SYGVKD in the germline V gene. The V and J ends lost 2 bases and 6 bases, in that order; junction bases with no gene match: 5. CDR3 length: 15 amino acids. Repertoires were generated with immunoSEQ multiplex PCR, while TCRdb's copy carries only in-frame clones and drops some. The sample has about 210,000 clones, approximately 85% seen once. This clone was picked up one time. Enrollment of patients from Seattle took place during active infection, with longitudinal follow-up. Sequencing was carried out using peripheral blood. The chain is built from TRBV10-3 and TRBJ1-5; 9 bases line up with TRBD1. The origin of this receptor is a man aged 50 to 59 with COVID-19, enrolled during active disease. DNA of the CDR3: TGTGCCATCAGTGAGCCTGGGACAGGGATTCAGCCCCAGCATTTT. Protein: CAISEPGTGIQPQHF.